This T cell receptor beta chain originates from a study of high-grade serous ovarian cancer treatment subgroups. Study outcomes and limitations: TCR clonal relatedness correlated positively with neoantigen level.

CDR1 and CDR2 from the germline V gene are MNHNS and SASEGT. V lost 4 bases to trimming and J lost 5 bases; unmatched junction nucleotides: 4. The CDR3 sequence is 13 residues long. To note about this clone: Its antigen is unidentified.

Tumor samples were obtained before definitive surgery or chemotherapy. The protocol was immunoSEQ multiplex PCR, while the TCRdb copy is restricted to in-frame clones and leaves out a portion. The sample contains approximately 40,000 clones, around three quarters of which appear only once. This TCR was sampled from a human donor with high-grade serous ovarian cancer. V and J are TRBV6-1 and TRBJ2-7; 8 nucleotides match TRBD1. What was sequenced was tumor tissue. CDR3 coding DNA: TGTGCCAGCAGTGGTGGACAGGGCCACGAGCAGTACTTC. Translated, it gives CASSGGQGHEQYF.